Sequencing of this TCR beta chain was carried out in a study of blood T cell repertoires in COVID-19. Background on the study: Acute and convalescent COVID-19 samples came from the United States, Italy and Spain.

In the study's own analysis: How many nucleated cells were present was estimated from reference gene primer amplification. Libraries were prepared by immunoSEQ multiplex PCR; TCRdb keeps only in-frame clonotypes and omits some of them. Clone size and the V and J calls come from that table; the DNA yielded D and trimming. The table has some 87,000 clones, over 80% seen once. This clone has a single count. The CDR3 is made up of 16 amino acids. From germline, CDR1 is KGHSH and CDR2 LQKENI. The V gene lost 3 bases and the J gene lost 1 base, with 15 bases spanning the gap. Sequenced material: peripheral blood. This chain joins TRBV18 and TRBJ1-1; D is ambiguous. The TCR was taken from a woman in her sixties or seventies with active or convalescent COVID-19. The CDR3 DNA reads as TGTGCCAGCTCACCGACAAGGAGAGGAGGGAACACTGAAGCTTTCTTT. Protein sequence: CASSPTRRGGNTEAFF. The variable domain in full, completed from reference TRBV18 and TRBJ1-1, reads NAGVMQNPRHLVRRRGQEARLRCSPMKGHSHVYWYRQLPEEGLKFMVYLQKENIIDESGMPKERFSAEFPKEGPSILRIQQVVRGDSAAYFCASSPTRRGGNTEAFFGQGTRLTVV.